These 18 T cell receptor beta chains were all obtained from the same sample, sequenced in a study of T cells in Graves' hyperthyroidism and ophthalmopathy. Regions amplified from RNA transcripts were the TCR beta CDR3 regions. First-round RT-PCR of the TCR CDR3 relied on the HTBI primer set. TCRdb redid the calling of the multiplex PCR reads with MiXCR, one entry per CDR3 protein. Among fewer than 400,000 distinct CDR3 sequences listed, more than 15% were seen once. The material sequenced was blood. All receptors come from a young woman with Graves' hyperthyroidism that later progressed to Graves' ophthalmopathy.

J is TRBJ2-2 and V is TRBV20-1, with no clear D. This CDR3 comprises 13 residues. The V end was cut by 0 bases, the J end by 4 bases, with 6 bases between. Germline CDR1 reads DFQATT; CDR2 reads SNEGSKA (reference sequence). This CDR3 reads CSARDRLTGELFF. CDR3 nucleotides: TGCAGTGCTAGAGATCGGCTCACCGGGGAGCTGTTTTTT.

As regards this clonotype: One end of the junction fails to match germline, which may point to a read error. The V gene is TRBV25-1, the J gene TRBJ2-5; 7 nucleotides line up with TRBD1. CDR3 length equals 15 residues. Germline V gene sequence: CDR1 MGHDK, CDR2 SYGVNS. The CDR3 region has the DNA TGTGTCAGCAGTGAAAGACAGACAGGGAAAGAGACCCAGTACTTC. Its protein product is CVSSERQTGKETQYF.

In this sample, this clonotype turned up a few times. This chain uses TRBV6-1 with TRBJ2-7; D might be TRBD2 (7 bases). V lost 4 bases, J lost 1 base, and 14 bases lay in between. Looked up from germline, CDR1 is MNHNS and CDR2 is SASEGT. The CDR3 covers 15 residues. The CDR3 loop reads CASSGRGGRSYEQYF. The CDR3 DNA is TGTGCCAGCAGTGGAAGGGGGGGGAGGTCCTACGAGCAGTACTTC.

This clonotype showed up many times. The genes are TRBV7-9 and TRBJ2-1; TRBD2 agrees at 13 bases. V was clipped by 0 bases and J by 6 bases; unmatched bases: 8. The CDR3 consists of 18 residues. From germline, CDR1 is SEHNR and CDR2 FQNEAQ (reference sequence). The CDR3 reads CASSLAGTSGTLANEQFF. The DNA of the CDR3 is TGTGCCAGCAGCTTAGCGGGGACTAGCGGGACCTTGGCCAATGAGCAGTTCTTC.

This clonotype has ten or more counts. The CDR3 loop reads CASSLIFRGMRDTEAFF. The DNA for the CDR3 is TGTGCCAGCAGCTTAATTTTTAGGGGGATGAGGGACACTGAAGCTTTCTTT. This sequence joins TRBV11-2 and TRBJ1-1, with D possibly matching TRBD1 (6 bases). V was clipped by 2 bases and J by 3 bases, with 19 bases between them. This CDR3 comprises 17 residues. Germline CDR1 reads SGHAT; CDR2 reads FQNNGV. Complete variable domain (other parts from reference TRBV11-2 and TRBJ1-1): EAGVAQSPRYKIIEKRQSVAFWCNPISGHATLYWYQQILGQGPKLLIQFQNNGVVDDSQLPKDRFSAERLKGVDSTLKIQPAKLEDSAVYLCASSLIFRGMRDTEAFFGQGTRLTVV.

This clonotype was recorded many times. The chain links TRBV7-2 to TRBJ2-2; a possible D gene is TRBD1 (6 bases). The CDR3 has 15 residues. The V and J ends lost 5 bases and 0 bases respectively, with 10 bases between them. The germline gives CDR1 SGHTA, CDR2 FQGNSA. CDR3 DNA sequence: TGTGCCAGCAGCCTACAGGGTACGAACACCGGGGAGCTGTTTTTT. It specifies CASSLQGTNTGELFF.

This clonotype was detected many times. CDR3 DNA: TGTGCCAGCAGTTTGGGGAGGGTGGGCAATGGCTACACCTTC. Protein: CASSLGRVGNGYTF. This chain links TRBV28 with TRBJ1-2; D ambiguous. Germline assignment: CDR1 MDHEN and CDR2 SYDVKM. V gave up 3 bases and J gave up 6 bases, with 14 bases separating them. This CDR3 region has 14 residues.

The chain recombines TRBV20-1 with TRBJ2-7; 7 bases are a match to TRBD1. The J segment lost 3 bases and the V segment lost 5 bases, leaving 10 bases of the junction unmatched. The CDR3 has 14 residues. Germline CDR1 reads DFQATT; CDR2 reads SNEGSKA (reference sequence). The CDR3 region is CSAGGQSANYEQYF. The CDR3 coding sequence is TGCAGTGCTGGGGGACAGAGTGCCAACTACGAGCAGTACTTC.

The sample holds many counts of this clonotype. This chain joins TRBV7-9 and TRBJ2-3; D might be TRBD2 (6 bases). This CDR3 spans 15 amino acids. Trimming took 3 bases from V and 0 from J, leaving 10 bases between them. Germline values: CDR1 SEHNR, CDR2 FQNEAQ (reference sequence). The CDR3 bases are TGTGCCAGCAGCTTTACTGGGACTAGCACAGATACGCAGTATTTT. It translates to CASSFTGTSTDTQYF.

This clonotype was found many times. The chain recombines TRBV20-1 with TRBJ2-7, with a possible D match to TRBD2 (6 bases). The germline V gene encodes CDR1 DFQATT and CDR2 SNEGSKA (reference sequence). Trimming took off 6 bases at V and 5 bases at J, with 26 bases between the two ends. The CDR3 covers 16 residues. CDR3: CSAESLAVLMSDEQYF. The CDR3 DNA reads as TGCAGTGCGGAATCCTTAGCGGTTCTCATGAGTGACGAGCAGTACTTC.

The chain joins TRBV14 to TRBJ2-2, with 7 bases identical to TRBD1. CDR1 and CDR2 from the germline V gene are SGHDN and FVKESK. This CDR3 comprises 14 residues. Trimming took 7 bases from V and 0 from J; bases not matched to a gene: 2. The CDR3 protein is CASTQGANTGELFF. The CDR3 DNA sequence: TGTGCCAGCACCCAGGGGGCGAACACCGGGGAGCTGTTTTTT.

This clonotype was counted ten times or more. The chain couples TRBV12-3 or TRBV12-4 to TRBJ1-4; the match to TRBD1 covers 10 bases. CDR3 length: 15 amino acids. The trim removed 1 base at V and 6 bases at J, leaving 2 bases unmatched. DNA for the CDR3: TGTGCCAGCAGTTTAGGCGGGACAGGGGATGAAAAACTGTTTTTT. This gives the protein CASSLGGTGDEKLFF.

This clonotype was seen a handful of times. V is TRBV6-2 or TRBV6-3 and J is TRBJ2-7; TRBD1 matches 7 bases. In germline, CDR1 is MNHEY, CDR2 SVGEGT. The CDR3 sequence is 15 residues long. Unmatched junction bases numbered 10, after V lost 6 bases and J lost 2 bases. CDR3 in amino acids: CASSLDRDSAYEQYF. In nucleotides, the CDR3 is TGTGCCAGCAGCCTAGACCGGGACAGCGCCTACGAGCAGTACTTC.

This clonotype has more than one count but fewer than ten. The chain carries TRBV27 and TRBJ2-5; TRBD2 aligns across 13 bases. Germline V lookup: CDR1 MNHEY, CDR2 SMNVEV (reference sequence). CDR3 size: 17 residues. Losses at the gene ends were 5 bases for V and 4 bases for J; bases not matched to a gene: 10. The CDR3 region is CASSLSPGLAGLETQYF. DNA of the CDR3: TGTGCCAGCAGTCTCTCCCCGGGACTAGCGGGACTAGAGACCCAGTACTTC.

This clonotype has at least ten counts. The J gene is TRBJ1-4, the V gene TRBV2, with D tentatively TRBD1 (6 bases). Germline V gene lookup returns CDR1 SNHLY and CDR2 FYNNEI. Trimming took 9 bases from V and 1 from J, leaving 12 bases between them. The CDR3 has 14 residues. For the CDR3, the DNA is TGTGCCAGTGGGAGGACAGTAACTAATGAAAAACTGTTTTTT. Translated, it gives CASGRTVTNEKLFF. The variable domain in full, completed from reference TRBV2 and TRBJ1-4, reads EPEVTQTPSHQVTQMGQEVILRCVPISNHLYFYWYRQILGQKVEFLVSFYNNEISEKSEIFDDQFSVERPDGSNFTLKIRSTKLEDSAMYFCASGRTVTNEKLFFGSGTQLSVL.

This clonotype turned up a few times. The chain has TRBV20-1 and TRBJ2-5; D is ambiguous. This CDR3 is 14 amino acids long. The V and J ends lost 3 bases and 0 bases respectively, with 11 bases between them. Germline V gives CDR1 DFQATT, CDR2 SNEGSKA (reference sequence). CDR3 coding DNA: TGCAGTGCTAGTGGTACTTGGTACCAAGAGACCCAGTACTTC. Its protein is CSASGTWYQETQYF.

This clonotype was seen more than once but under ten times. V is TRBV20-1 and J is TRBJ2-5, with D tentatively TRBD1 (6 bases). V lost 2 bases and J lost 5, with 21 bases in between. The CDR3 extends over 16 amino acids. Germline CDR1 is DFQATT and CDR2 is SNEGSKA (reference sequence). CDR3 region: CSARRGSGGARETQYF. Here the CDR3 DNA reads TGCAGTGCTAGAAGGGGGTCTGGGGGCGCGAGGGAGACCCAGTACTTC.

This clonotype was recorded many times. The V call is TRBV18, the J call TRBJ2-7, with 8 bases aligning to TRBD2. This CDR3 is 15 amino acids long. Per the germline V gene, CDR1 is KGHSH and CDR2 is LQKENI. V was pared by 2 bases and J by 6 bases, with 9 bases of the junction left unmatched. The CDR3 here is CASSPGLADPSEQYF. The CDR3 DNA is TGTGCCAGCTCACCAGGACTAGCTGATCCTTCCGAGCAGTACTTC.